The next 7 T cell receptor beta chains were all read from a single sample in a study of PD-L1 blockade in urothelial cancer. TCRdb's copy holds only in-frame clones and misses some; the assay was immunoSEQ multiplex PCR. The top ten clones hold about 10% of a sample with some 48,000 clones, about 86% of them seen once. Described time point: peripheral blood 6 weeks after treatment start. The sample in question was PBMCs, obtained around atezolizumab (anti-PD-L1) treatment. The receptors were gathered from a man in his sixties with urothelial cancer.

This clone has only one observation. This rearrangement joins TRBV7-9 to TRBJ2-1, with D tentatively TRBD2 (5 bases). The length of the CDR3 is 15 residues. V was clipped by 5 bases and J by 4 bases, with 15 bases between them. Germline V CDR1 and CDR2: SEHNR, FQNEAQ (reference sequence). The CDR3 sequence: CASSLSGSGYNEQFF. In nucleotides, the CDR3 is TGTGCCAGCAGCCTGTCGGGGTCAGGATACAATGAGCAGTTCTTC.

This clone was seen a few times. This chain connects TRBV9 to TRBJ1-1, with D possibly TRBD1 on 5 matching bases. Per germline, CDR1 SGDLS and CDR2 YYNGEE. The length of the CDR3 is 14 residues. Deletions cut 3 bases from V and 1 base from J, with 10 bases between. The CDR3 DNA follows: TGTGCCAGCAGCGCCAGGGATAGGAACACTGAAGCTTTCTTT. Translation gives CASSARDRNTEAFF.

The CDR3 sequence is CASSFGRELRNEQFF. As DNA, the CDR3 is TGTGCCAGCAGCTTCGGCAGGGAATTGCGGAATGAGCAGTTCTTC. This chain connects TRBV5-5 to TRBJ2-1, with a tentative D call TRBD1 (5 bases). Trimming shortened V by 2 bases and J by 7 bases, and 16 bases separated the two germline ends. Germline values: CDR1 SGHKS, CDR2 YYEKEE (reference sequence). This CDR3 spans 15 amino acids.

The genes are TRBV30 and TRBJ1-4; D is unclear. CDR1 is GTSNPN and CDR2 is SVGIG in the germline V gene (reference sequence). The CDR3 consists of 13 residues. V lost 0 bases, J lost 13 bases, and 15 bases lay in between. The CDR3 here is CAWSVREGAGLFF. Written as DNA, the CDR3 is TGTGCCTGGAGTGTACGGGAGGGCGCCGGACTGTTTTTT.

The rearrangement uses TRBV5-1 and TRBJ2-7; 7 nucleotides line up with TRBD2. Per germline, CDR1 SGHRS and CDR2 YFSETQ. The CDR3 runs 15 residues. With 0 bases clipped from V and 6 bases from J, the junction kept 9 bases outside the gene matches. CDR3 residues: CASSLGEGRAREQYF. CDR3 in DNA: TGCGCCAGCAGCTTGGGGGAGGGCAGGGCTCGCGAGCAGTACTTC.

This clone was counted a single time. The chain employs TRBV11-2 and TRBJ1-3; D is possibly TRBD1 (5 bases). CDR3 length: 16 residues. Germline CDR1 is SGHAT and CDR2 is FQNNGV. V shed 1 base and J shed 3 bases, with 13 bases lying between them. The CDR3 DNA reads as TGTGCCAGCAGCTTAGGTCAGGGCAGCCATGGAAACACCATATATTTT. It codes for CASSLGQGSHGNTIYF.

The rearrangement uses TRBV28 and TRBJ1-3, with D perhaps matching TRBD1 (6 bases). Germline CDR1 MDHEN, CDR2 SYDVKM. V was shortened by 7 bases and J by 0 bases, with 19 bases between the two germline ends. This CDR3 contains 17 residues. CDR3 residues: CASTTGLTGTSGNTIYF. The CDR3, as DNA: TGTGCCAGCACCACTGGCCTAACAGGGACCTCTGGAAACACCATATATTTT.